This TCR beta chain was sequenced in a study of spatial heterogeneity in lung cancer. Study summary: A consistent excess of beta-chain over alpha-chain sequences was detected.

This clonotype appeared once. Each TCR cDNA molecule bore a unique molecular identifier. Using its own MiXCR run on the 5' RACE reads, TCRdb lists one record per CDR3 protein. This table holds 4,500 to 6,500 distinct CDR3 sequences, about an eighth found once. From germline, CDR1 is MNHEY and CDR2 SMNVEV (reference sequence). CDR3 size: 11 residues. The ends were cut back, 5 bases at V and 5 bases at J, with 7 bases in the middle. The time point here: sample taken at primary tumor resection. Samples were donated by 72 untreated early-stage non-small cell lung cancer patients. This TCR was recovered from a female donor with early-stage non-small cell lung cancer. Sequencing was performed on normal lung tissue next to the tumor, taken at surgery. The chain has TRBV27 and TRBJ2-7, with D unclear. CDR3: CASSVGDEQYF. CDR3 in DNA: TGTGCCAGCAGTGTCGGCGACGAGCAGTACTTC.